The entry that follows covers one T cell receptor beta chain sequence. Antigen specificity is unknown. PCR employed 60 Vbeta and 13 Jbeta primers. Assay used: immunoSEQ multiplex PCR; TCRdb lists only in-frame clones, some missing. The top ten hold roughly 3% of the sample, which has more than 110,000 clones, roughly 79% seen once. This specimen comes from a study of cytomegalovirus exposure and HLA in healthy donors. Study findings and constraints: Researchers left out some V segments, among them TRBV6-2 and TRBV6-3, as indistinguishable. HLA restriction was apparent for most CMV-associated TCR beta chains in a later analysis.

The germline CDR1 and CDR2 sequences are SGHNT and YYREEE (reference sequence). V dropped 0 bases and J dropped 8; count of bases not matched to a gene: 11. This CDR3 region has 16 residues. Sample: PBMCs. The chain carries TRBV5-4 and TRBJ1-2; TRBD1 aligns across 9 bases. This receptor was obtained from a male donor in good health and CMV-seronegative. CDR3 sequence (DNA): TGTGCCAGCAGCTTGGAAAAAGGAACAGGGGGCAGGGGCTACACCTTC. Translation gives CASSLEKGTGGRGYTF.